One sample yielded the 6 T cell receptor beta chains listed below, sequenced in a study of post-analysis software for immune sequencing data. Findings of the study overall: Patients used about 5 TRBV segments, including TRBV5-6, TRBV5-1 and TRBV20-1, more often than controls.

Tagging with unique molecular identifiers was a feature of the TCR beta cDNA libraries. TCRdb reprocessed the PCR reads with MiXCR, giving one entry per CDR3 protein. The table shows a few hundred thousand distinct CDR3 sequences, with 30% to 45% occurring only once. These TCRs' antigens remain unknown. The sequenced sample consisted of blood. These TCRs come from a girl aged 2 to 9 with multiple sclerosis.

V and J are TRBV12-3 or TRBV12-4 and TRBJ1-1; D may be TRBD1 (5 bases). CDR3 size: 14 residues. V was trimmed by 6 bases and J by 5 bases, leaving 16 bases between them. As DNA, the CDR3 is TGTGCCAGCAGACCTGGGGACCCCGGAACTGAAGCTTTCTTT. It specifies CASRPGDPGTEAFF.

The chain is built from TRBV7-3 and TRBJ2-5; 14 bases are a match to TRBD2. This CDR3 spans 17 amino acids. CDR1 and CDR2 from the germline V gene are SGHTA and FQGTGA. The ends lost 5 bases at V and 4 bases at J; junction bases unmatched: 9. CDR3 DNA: TGTGCCAGCAGCGGAACCGGGACTAGCGGGAGTCCAGAGACCCAGTACTTC. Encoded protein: CASSGTGTSGSPETQYF.

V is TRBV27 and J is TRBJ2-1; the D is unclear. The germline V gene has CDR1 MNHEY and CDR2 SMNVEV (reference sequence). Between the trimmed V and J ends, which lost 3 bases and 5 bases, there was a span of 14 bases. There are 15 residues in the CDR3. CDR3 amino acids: CASSFRQVLHNEQFF. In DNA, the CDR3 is TGTGCCAGCAGTTTCCGGCAGGTCCTTCACAATGAGCAGTTCTTC.

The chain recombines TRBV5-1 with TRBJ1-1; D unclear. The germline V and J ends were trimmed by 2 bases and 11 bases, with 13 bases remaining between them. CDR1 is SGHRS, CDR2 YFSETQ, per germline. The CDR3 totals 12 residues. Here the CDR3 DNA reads TGCGCCAGCAGCTTAGATGGGAGGTGGGCTTTCTTT. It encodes CASSLDGRWAFF. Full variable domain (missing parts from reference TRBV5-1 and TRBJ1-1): KAGVTQTPRYLIKTRGQQVTLSCSPISGHRSVSWYQQTPGQGLQFLFEYFSETQRNKGNFPGRFSGRQFSNSRSEMNVSTLELGDSALYLCASSLDGRWAFFGQGTRLTVV.

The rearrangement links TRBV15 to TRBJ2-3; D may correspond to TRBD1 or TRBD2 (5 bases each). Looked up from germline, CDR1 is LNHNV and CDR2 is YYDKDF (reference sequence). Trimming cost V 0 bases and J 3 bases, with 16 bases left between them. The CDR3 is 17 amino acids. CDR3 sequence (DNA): TGTGCCACCAGCAGAGATGTGTGGGGGAGCAGGACAGATACGCAGTATTTT. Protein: CATSRDVWGSRTDTQYF. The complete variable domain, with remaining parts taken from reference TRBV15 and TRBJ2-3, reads DAMVIQNPRYQVTQFGKPVTLSCSQTLNHNVMYWYQQKSSQAPKLLFHYYDKDFNNEADTPDNFQSRRPNTSFCFLDIRSPGLGDTAMYLCATSRDVWGSRTDTQYFGPGTRLTVL.

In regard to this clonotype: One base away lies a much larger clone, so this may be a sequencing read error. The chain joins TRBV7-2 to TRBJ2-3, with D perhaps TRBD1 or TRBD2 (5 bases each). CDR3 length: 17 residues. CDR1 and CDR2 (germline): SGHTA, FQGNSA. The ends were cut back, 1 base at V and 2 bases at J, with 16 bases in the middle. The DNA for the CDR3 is TGTGCCAGCAGCTTAGTTCAACCGGGACCATCCACAGATACGCAGTATTTT. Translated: CASSLVQPGPSTDTQYF.